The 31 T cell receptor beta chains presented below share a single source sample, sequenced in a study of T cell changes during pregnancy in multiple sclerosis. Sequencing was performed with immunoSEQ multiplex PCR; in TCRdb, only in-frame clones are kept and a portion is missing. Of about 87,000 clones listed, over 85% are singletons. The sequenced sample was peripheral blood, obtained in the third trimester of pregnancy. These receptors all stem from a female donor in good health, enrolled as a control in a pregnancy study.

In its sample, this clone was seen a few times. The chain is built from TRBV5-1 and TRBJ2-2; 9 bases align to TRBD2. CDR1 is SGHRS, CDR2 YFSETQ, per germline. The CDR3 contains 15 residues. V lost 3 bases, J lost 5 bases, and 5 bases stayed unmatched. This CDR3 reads CASSSLAGETGELFF. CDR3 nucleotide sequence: TGCGCCAGCAGCTCATTAGCGGGAGAGACCGGGGAGCTGTTTTTT. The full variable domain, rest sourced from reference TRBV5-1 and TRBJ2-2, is KAGVTQTPRYLIKTRGQQVTLSCSPISGHRSVSWYQQTPGQGLQFLFEYFSETQRNKGNFPGRFSGRQFSNSRSEMNVSTLELGDSALYLCASSSLAGETGELFFGEGSRLTVL.

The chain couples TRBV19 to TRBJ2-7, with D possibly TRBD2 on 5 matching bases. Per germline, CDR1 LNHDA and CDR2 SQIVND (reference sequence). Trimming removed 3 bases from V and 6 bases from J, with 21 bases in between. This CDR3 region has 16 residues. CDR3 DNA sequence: TGTGCCAGTAGTATTGGCGGTGAGGGTTATCTGCCCGAGCAGTACTTC. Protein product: CASSIGGEGYLPEQYF.

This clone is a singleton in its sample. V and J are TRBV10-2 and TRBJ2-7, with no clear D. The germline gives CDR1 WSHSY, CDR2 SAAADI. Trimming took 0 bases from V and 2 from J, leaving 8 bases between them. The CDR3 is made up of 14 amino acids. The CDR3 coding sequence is TGCGCCAGCAGTGAGTCGACTTTGGCCTACGAGCAGTACTTC. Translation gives CASSESTLAYEQYF.

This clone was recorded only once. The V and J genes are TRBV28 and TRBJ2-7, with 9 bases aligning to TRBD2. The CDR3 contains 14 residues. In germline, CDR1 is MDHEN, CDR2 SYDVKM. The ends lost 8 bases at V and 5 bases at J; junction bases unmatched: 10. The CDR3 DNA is TGTGCCAGCGAATTTTCTAGCGGGACCGACGAGCAGTACTTC. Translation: CASEFSSGTDEQYF.

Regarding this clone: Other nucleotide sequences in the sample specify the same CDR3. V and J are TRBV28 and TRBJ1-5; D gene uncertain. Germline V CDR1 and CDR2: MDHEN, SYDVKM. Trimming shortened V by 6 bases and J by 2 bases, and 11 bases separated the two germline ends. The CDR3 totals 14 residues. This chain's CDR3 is CASRDPGGNQPQHF. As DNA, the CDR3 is TGTGCCAGCAGGGATCCGGGTGGCAATCAGCCCCAGCATTTT. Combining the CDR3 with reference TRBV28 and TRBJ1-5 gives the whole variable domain DVKVTQSSRYLVKRTGEKVFLECVQDMDHENMFWYRQDPGLGLRLIYFSYDVKMKEKGDIPEGYSVSREKKERFSLILESASTNQTSMYLCASRDPGGNQPQHFGDGTRLSIL.

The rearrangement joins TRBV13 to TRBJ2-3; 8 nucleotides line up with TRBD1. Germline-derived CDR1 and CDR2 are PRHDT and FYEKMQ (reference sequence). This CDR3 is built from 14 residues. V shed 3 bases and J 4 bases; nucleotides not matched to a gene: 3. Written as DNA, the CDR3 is TGTGCCAGCAGCTTTGGACAGGGTCCAGATACGCAGTATTTT. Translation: CASSFGQGPDTQYF.

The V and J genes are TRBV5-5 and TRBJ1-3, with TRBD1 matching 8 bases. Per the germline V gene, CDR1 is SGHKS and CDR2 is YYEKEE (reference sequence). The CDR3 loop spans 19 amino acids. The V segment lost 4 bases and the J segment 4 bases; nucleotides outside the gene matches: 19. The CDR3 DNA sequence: TGTGCCAGCAGCCGCGCACCTCTTTTTGGACAGGGTGGCGGAAACACCATATATTTT. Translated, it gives CASSRAPLFGQGGGNTIYF.

DNA for the CDR3: TGTGCCAGCAGCTTGGGACTAACCTACGAGCAGTACTTC. As protein: CASSLGLTYEQYF. The chain employs TRBV5-4 and TRBJ2-7, with a weak D call TRBD2 (5 bases). This CDR3 spans 13 amino acids. Germline CDR1 is SGHNT and CDR2 is YYREEE (reference sequence). V dropped 0 bases and J dropped 2 bases, with 6 bases sitting between them.

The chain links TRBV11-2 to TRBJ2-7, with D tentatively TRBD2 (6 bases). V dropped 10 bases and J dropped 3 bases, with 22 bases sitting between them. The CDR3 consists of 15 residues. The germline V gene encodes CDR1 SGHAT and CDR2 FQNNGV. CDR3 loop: CATLRRAGGIYEQYF. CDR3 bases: TGTGCCACCCTGAGGAGGGCTGGGGGGATCTACGAGCAGTACTTC. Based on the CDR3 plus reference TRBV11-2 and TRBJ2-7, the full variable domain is EAGVAQSPRYKIIEKRQSVAFWCNPISGHATLYWYQQILGQGPKLLIQFQNNGVVDDSQLPKDRFSAERLKGVDSTLKIQPAKLEDSAVYLCATLRRAGGIYEQYFGPGTRLTVT.

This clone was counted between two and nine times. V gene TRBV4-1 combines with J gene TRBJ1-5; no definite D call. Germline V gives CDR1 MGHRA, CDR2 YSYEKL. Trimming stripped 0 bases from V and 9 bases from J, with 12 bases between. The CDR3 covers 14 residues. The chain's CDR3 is CASSQDEGSWPQHF. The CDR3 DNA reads TGCGCCAGCAGCCAAGATGAGGGTTCGTGGCCCCAGCATTTT.

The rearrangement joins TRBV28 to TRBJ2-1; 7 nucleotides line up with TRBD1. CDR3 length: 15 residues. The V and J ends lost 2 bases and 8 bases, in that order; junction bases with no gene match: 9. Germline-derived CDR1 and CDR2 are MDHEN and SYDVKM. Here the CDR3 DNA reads TGTGCCAGCAGTTTAGGGGACAGCCGTTGGGATGAGCAGTTCTTC. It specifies CASSLGDSRWDEQFF.

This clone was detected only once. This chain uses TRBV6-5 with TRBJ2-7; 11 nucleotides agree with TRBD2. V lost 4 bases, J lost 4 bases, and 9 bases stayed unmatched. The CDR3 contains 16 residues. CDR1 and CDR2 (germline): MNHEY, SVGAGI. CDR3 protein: CASSLGGTSGLYEQYF. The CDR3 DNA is TGTGCCAGCAGTTTGGGCGGGACTAGCGGACTATACGAGCAGTACTTC.

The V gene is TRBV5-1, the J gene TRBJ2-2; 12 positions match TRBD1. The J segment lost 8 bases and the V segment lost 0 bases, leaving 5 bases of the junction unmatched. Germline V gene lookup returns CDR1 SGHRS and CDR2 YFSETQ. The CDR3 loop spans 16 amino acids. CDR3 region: CASSLGDRGRQGELFF. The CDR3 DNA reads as TGCGCCAGCAGCTTGGGGGACAGGGGGCGCCAAGGGGAGCTGTTTTTT.

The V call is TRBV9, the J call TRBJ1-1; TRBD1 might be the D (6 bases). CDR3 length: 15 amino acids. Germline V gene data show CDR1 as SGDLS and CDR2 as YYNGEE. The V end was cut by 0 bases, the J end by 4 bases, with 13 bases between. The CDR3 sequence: CASSVGNRVPTEAFF. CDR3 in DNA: TGTGCCAGCAGCGTAGGGAACAGGGTGCCCACTGAAGCTTTCTTT.

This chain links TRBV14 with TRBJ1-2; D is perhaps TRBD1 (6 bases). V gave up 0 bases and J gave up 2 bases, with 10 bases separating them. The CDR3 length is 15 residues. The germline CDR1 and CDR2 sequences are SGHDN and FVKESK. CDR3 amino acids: CASSQDRTENYGYTF. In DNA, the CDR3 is TGTGCCAGCAGCCAAGATCGGACAGAAAACTATGGCTACACCTTC.

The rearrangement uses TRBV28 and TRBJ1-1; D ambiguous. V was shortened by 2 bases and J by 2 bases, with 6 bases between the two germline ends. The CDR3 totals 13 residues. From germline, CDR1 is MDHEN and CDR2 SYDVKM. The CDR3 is CASSLAGNTEAFF. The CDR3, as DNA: TGTGCCAGCAGTTTAGCGGGTAACACTGAAGCTTTCTTT.

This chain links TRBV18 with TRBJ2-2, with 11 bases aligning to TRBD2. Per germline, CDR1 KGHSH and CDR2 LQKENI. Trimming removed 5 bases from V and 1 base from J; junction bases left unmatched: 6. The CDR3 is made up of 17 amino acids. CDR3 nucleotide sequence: TGTGCCAGCTCATCCTCCGGGACTAGCGGGAACACCGGGGAGCTGTTTTTT. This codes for CASSSSGTSGNTGELFF.

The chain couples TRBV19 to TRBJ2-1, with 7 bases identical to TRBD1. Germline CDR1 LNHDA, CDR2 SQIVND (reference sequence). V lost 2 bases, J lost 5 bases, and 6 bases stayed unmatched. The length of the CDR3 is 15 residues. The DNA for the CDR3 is TGTGCCAGTAGTATAAGAGACAGGGATAACAATGAGCAGTTCTTC. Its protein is CASSIRDRDNNEQFF.

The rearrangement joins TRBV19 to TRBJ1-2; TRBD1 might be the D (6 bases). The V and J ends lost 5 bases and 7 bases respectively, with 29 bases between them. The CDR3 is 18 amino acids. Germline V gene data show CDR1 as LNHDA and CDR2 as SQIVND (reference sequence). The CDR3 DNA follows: TGTGCCAGTAGTCAACCTCAAATACAGGGATGGTCTAAGGGTGGCTACACCTTC. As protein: CASSQPQIQGWSKGGYTF.

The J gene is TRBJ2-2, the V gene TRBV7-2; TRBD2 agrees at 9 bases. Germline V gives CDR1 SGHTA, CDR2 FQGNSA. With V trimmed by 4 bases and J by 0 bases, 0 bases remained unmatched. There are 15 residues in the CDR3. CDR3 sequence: CASSWTSANTGELFF. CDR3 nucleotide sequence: TGTGCCAGCAGCTGGACTAGCGCGAACACCGGGGAGCTGTTTTTT.

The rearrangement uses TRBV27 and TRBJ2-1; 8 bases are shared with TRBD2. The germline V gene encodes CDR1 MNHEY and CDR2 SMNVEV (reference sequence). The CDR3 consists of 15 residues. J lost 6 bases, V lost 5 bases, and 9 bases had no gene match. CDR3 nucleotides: TGTGCCAGCAGTCTCCAAGCGGGAGCCGCCAATGAGCAGTTCTTC. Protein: CASSLQAGAANEQFF.

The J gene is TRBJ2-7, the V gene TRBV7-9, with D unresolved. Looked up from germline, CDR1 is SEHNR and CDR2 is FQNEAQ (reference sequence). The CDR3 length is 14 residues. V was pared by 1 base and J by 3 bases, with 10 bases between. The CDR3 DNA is TGTGCCAGCAGCTTAGGCGACGGGTACTACGAGCAGTACTTC. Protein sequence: CASSLGDGYYEQYF.

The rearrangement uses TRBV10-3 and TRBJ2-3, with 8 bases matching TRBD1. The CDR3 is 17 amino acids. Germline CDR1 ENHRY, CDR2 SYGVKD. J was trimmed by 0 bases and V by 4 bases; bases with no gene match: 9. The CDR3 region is CAISGKNRGLSTDTQYF. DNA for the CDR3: TGTGCCATCAGTGGGAAAAACAGGGGGTTAAGCACAGATACGCAGTATTTT.

The CDR3 nucleotides are TGCAGCGTGGGGACAGGGAGCCCTGAAGCTTTCTTT. It yields the protein CSVGTGSPEAFF. The chain uses TRBV29-1 and TRBJ1-1; TRBD1 matches 9 bases. This CDR3 comprises 12 residues. Trimming cost V 6 bases and J 6 bases; bases outside gene matches: 5. CDR1 SQVTM and CDR2 ANQGSEA come from the germline V gene.

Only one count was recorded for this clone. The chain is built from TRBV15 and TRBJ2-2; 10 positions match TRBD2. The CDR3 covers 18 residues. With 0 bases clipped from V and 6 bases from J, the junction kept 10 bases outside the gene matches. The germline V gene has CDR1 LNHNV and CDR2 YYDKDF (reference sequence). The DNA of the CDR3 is TGTGCCACCAGCAGAGATGCCCTAGCGGGAGATAGAGCCGGGGAGCTGTTTTTT. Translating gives CATSRDALAGDRAGELFF.

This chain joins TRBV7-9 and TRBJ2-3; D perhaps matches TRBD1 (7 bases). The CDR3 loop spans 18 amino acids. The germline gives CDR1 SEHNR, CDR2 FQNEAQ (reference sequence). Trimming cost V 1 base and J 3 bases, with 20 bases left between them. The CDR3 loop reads CASSLVGQTLGGTDTQYF. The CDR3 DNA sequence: TGTGCCAGCAGCTTAGTGGGACAGACCCTTGGAGGGACAGATACGCAGTATTTT.

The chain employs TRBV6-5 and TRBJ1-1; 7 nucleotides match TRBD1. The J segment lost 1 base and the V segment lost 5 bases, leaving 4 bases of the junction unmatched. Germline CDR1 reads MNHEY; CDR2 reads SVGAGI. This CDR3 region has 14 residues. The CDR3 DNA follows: TGTGCCAGCAGTCAAAACAGGGGGAACACTGAAGCTTTCTTT. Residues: CASSQNRGNTEAFF.

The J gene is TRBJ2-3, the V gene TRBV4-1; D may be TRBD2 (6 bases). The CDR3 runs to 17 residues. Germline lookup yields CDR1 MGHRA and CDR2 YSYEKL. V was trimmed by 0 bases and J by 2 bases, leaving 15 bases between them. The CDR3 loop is CASSQDKGSGVTDTQYF. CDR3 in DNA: TGCGCCAGCAGCCAAGATAAGGGGTCGGGGGTCACAGATACGCAGTATTTT.

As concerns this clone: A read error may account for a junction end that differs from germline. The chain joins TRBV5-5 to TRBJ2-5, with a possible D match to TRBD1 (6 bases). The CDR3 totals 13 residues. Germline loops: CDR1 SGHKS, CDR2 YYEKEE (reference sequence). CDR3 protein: CASSRDIFGEPNF. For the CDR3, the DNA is TGTGCCAGCAGTCGGGACATCTTCGGCGAACCCAACTTC. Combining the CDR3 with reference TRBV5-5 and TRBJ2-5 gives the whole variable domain DAGVTQSPTHLIKTRGQQVTLRCSPISGHKSVSWYQQVLGQGPQFIFQYYEKEERGRGNFPDRFSARQFPNYSSELNVNALLLGDSALYLCASSRDIFGEPNFGPGTRLLVL.

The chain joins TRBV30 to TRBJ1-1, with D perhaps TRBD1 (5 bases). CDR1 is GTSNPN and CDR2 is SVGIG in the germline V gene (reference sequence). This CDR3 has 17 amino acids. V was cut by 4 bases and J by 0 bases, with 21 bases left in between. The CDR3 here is CAWNPLGLGKLNTEAFF. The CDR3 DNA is TGTGCCTGGAACCCGCTGGGGCTCGGCAAGTTGAACACTGAAGCTTTCTTT.

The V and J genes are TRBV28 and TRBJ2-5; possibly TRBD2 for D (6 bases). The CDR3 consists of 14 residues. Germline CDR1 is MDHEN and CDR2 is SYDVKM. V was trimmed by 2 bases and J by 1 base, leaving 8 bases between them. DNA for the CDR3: TGTGCCAGCAGTTTAGGGGGAGGCCAAGAGACCCAGTACTTC. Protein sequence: CASSLGGGQETQYF. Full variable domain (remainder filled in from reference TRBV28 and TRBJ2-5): DVKVTQSSRYLVKRTGEKVFLECVQDMDHENMFWYRQDPGLGLRLIYFSYDVKMKEKGDIPEGYSVSREKKERFSLILESASTNQTSMYLCASSLGGGQETQYFGPGTRLLVL.